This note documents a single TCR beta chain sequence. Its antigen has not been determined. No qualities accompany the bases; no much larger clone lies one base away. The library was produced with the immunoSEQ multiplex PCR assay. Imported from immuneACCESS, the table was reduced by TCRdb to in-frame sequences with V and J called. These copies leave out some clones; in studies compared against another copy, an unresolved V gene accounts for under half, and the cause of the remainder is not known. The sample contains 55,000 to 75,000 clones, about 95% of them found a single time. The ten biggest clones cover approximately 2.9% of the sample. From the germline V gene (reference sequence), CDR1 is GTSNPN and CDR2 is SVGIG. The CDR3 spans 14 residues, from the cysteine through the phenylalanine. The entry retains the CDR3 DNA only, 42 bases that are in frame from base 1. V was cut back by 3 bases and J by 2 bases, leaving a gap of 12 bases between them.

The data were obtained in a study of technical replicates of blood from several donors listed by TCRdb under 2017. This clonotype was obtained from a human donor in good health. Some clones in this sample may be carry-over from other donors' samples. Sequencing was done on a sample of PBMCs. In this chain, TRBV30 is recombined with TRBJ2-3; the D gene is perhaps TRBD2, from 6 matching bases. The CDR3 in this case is CAWRRSGLTDTQYF. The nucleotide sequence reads TGTGCCTGGAGGCGGAGCGGGCTCACAGATACGCAGTATTTT.